These T cell receptor beta chains were read from a single sample in a study of cytotoxic CD8 clonotypes in ibrutinib-treated CLL. Sequencing was performed with immunoSEQ multiplex PCR; in TCRdb, only in-frame clones are kept and a portion is missing. This table has approximately 200,000 clones, approximately 68% appearing once. This material consisted of PBMCs, taken after 24 months of ibrutinib treatment. The origin of the receptors is a human donor with chronic lymphocytic leukemia. The CDR3 runs from the conserved cysteine through the conserved F or W. Fields, in order: V gene, J gene, D gene, clone size, CDR3 DNA, CDR3 protein. D genes are given only for firm matches. Clone size is given for some rows only: seen once, a few or many times, or a class if the clone is expanded.

>TRBV29-1|TRBJ2-7|TRBD1|-
TGCAGCGCCCGGACAGGGGCTTCCTACGAGCAGTACTTC
CSARTGASYEQYF
>TRBV28|TRBJ2-7|-|-
TGTGCCAGCACCCAGTCAGGTCGGGCGCCCTACGAGCAGTACTTC
CASTQSGRAPYEQYF
>TRBV5-4|TRBJ2-2|-|-
TGTGCCAGCAGCTTGGCCATTAGAGGGTCGGCCGGGGAGCTGTTTTTT
CASSLAIRGSAGELFF
>TRBV4-1|TRBJ2-7|-|-
TGCGCCAGCAGCCAAGCAGTAGCAGGGAGAACCTACGAGCAGTACTTC
CASSQAVAGRTYEQYF
>TRBV6-1|TRBJ1-1|-|few
TGTGCCAGCAGCCGGACATCCATGAACACTGAAGCTTTCTTT
CASSRTSMNTEAFF
>TRBV11-2|TRBJ2-7|TRBD1|-
TGTGCCAGCAGCTTAGCAGGGGGCGCCTACGAGCAGTACTTC
CASSLAGGAYEQYF
>TRBV5-1|TRBJ2-7|TRBD1|-
TGCGCCAGCAGCTCACGACAGGGACGAACCTACGAGCAGTACTTC
CASSSRQGRTYEQYF
>TRBV5-6|TRBJ1-5|-|-
TGTGCCAGCAGCCGAACCCCTGGACAGAGCAATCAGCCCCAGCATTTT
CASSRTPGQSNQPQHF
>TRBV7-9|TRBJ2-1|-|-
TGTGCCAGCAGCTTAGTCGGAGGCGACAATGAGCAGTTCTTC
CASSLVGGDNEQFF
>TRBV5-4|TRBJ1-3|-|few
TGTGCTAGCAGCTCCCCCGACTCTGGAAACACCATATATTTT
CASSSPDSGNTIYF
>TRBV14|TRBJ2-7|-|few
TGTGCCAGCAGCCAAGACCTAACGGGTTACGAGCAGTACTTC
CASSQDLTGYEQYF
>TRBV28|TRBJ2-7|-|-
TGTGCCAGCAAACTTAGTACCTACGAGCAGTACTTC
CASKLSTYEQYF
>TRBV5-1|TRBJ2-6|-|few
TGCGCCAGCAGCTTGGAGGCTGTCTCTGGGGCCAACGTCCTGACTTTC
CASSLEAVSGANVLTF
>TRBV29-1|TRBJ2-1|-|-
TGCAGCGTTGACCGGACTGGCTACAATGAGCAGTTCTTC
CSVDRTGYNEQFF
>TRBV4-2|TRBJ1-2|-|few
TGTGCCAGCAGCCAAGATGCCTATACAGGGACTAACTATGGCTACACCTTC
CASSQDAYTGTNYGYTF
>TRBV30|TRBJ2-5|TRBD2|-
TGTGCCTGGAGTGTCGGTGGAGGGGAGGGAGAGACCCAGTACTTC
CAWSVGGGEGETQYF
>TRBV7-3|TRBJ1-1|-|-
TGTGCCAGCAGCTTTGAGGGCAGGAACACTGAAGCTTTCTTT
CASSFEGRNTEAFF
>TRBV4-1|TRBJ1-4|-|-
TGCGCCAGCAGCCAAGATCGGGGCCTGGCGACAACTAATGAAAAACTGTTTTTT
CASSQDRGLATTNEKLFF
>TRBV19|TRBJ2-1|TRBD2|-
TGTGCCAGTATCGGGGGAGGGCCGCTTGAGCAGTTCTTC
CASIGGGPLEQFF
>TRBV4-3|TRBJ2-3|TRBD2|-
TGCGCCAGCAGCCAAGAAGGAGGGCTAGCGGGAGGGTACACAGATACGCAGTATTTT
CASSQEGGLAGGYTDTQYF
>TRBV9|TRBJ2-7|TRBD1|-
TGTGCCAGCAGCCCTCACCCGGGACAGGTATACGAGCAGTACTTC
CASSPHPGQVYEQYF
>TRBV6-1|TRBJ2-7|TRBD2|-
TGTGCCAGCAGCCGGACTAGCAGCAACTACGAGCAGTACTTC
CASSRTSSNYEQYF
>TRBV6-5|TRBJ2-7|-|-
TGTGCCAGCGGTGACAGGATCTACGAGCAGTACTTC
CASGDRIYEQYF
>TRBV10-2|TRBJ2-7|-|few
TGCGCCAGCAGTGAGTGGGACGAGCAGTACTTC
CASSEWDEQYF
>TRBV6-6|TRBJ2-7|-|-
TGTGCCAGCAGTTACCGCGGTGGGGGCCACCACGAGCAGTACTTC
CASSYRGGGHHEQYF
>TRBV5-1|TRBJ2-3|-|-
TGCGCCAGCAGTTCTGCCAGGGCGGGTAGCACAGATACGCAGTATTTT
CASSSARAGSTDTQYF
>TRBV14|TRBJ1-2|TRBD1|-
TGTGCCAGCAGACAGGGGGCAACGAGAGGCTACACCTTC
CASRQGATRGYTF
>TRBV29-1|TRBJ2-3|TRBD2|-
TGCAGCGTTGAAGGGACTAGGGCTACGCAGTATTTT
CSVEGTRATQYF
>TRBV27|TRBJ2-2|TRBD2|-
TGTGCCAGCAGTTTATTGGGACTAGCGGGCTACACCGGGGAGCTGTTTTTT
CASSLLGLAGYTGELFF
>TRBV27|TRBJ1-2|-|-
TGTGCCAGCAGTTTAACTCCGGGCGGACCATATGGCTACACCTTC
CASSLTPGGPYGYTF
>TRBV9|TRBJ2-7|-|-
TGTGCCAGCAGCGTAGCGGGGGGCTGGAACGAGCAGTACTTC
CASSVAGGWNEQYF
>TRBV5-4|TRBJ2-7|TRBD2|few
TGTGCCAGCAGCTTGGGGTTAGGGAGGGTCTTC
CASSLGLGRVF
>TRBV10-2|TRBJ1-1|TRBD1|-
TGCGCCAGCAGGCGGGACAGAGACACTGAAGCTTTCTTT
CASRRDRDTEAFF
>TRBV29-1|TRBJ1-1|-|-
TGCAGCGGGGGGATGGACACTGAAGCTTTCTTT
CSGGMDTEAFF
>TRBV6-1|TRBJ2-7|-|few
TGTGCCAGCAAAGCGGCAGATTTGTACGAGCAGTACTTC
CASKAADLYEQYF
>TRBV28|TRBJ2-2|TRBD2|-
TGTGCCAGCAGTCGCAGCGGGACGAGGATCGGGGAGCTGTTTTTT
CASSRSGTRIGELFF
>TRBV2|TRBJ1-2|-|-
TGTGCCAGCAGTGATGAGGCGAACTATGGCTACACCTTC
CASSDEANYGYTF
>TRBV4-3|TRBJ1-1|TRBD1|-
TGCGCCAGCAGCCAAGCTTACAGGGGTGAGACTGAAGCTTTCTTT
CASSQAYRGETEAFF
>TRBV2|TRBJ1-1|-|-
TGTGCCAGGGCGGTGGGAGAGAACACTGAAGCTTTCTTT
CARAVGENTEAFF
>TRBV7-2|TRBJ1-3|-|few
TGTGCCAGCAGCTTCAACTCTGGAAACACCATATATTTT
CASSFNSGNTIYF
>TRBV5-8|TRBJ2-1|-|-
TGTGCCAGCAGCACCGTGGGTTTCTCCTACAATGAGCAGTTCTTC
CASSTVGFSYNEQFF
>TRBV4-3|TRBJ2-7|-|-
TGCGCCAGCAGCCAAGGAAGTCGGGGGTACGAGCAGTACTTC
CASSQGSRGYEQYF
>TRBV13|TRBJ2-7|TRBD1|-
TGTGCCAGCAGCCTTATAGTGGGGACAGGGAGCTCCTACGAGCAGTACTTC
CASSLIVGTGSSYEQYF
>TRBV6-6|TRBJ1-2|-|few
TGTGCCAGCAGTCAGCCTCCCATCGGGGCTGGGGATGGCTACACCTTC
CASSQPPIGAGDGYTF
>TRBV5-1|TRBJ2-3|TRBD2|-
TGCGCCAGCAGCTCCCTAGCGGGAGGGGCAGATACGCAGTATTTT
CASSSLAGGADTQYF
>TRBV4-2|TRBJ2-1|-|-
TGTGCCAGCAGCCAAGAGACATATAACTACAATGAGCAGTTCTTC
CASSQETYNYNEQFF
>TRBV6-5|TRBJ2-7|-|-
TGTGCCAGCAGTTACTCCGCAGGGACCAACTACGAGCAGTACTTC
CASSYSAGTNYEQYF
>TRBV7-8|TRBJ1-2|TRBD1|-
TGTGCCAGCAGCGCTAGGAGGACAGGGGGGGTTGGCTACACCTTC
CASSARRTGGVGYTF
>TRBV6-5|TRBJ2-3|-|-
TGTGCCAGCAGCTTTAGCACAGATACGCAGTATTTT
CASSFSTDTQYF
>TRBV7-2|TRBJ1-3|-|few
TGTGCCAGCAGCTTAGTCTATGGGGGAAACACCATATATTTT
CASSLVYGGNTIYF
>TRBV28|TRBJ1-2|-|-
TGTGCCAGCAGGATTAATAGGGGACCAGGGAGCTATGGCTACACCTTC
CASRINRGPGSYGYTF
>TRBV4-3|TRBJ2-7|-|-
TGCGCCAGCAGCCAGCGGGACACCGGCCCGTGGGAGCAGTACTTC
CASSQRDTGPWEQYF
>TRBV18|TRBJ2-7|TRBD1|-
TGTGCCAGCTCACGGGGACAGAACTACGAGCAGTACTTC
CASSRGQNYEQYF
>TRBV4-3|TRBJ1-4|-|-
TGCGCCAGCAGCCAAGAGGCTCTCCGTGCAACTAATGAAAAACTGTTTTTT
CASSQEALRATNEKLFF
>TRBV6-5|TRBJ1-4|TRBD1|-
TGTGCCAGCAGTACATCGACAGGGGTTAATGAAAAACTGTTTTTT
CASSTSTGVNEKLFF
>TRBV27|TRBJ2-1|TRBD1|-
TGTGCCAGCAGAAAACCGGGACAGGGGGCTGTTTATGAGCAGTTCTTC
CASRKPGQGAVYEQFF
>TRBV9|TRBJ1-1|-|-
TGTGCCAGCAGCGTAGCAGGGACTAGGACAGCGAACACTGAAGCTTTCTTT
CASSVAGTRTANTEAFF
>TRBV30|TRBJ1-6|-|-
TGTGCCTGGAGGGGCGCCAAATCACCCCTCCACTTT
CAWRGAKSPLHF
>TRBV9|TRBJ1-1|-|-
TGTGCCAGCAGCGCACGTAGTGGGGGAGGCAGGGTGAACACTGAAGCTTTCTTT
CASSARSGGGRVNTEAFF
>TRBV9|TRBJ2-1|TRBD2|few
TGTGCCAGCAGCGTAGCGGTAGCGGGAGGTGGCGATGAGCAGTTCTTC
CASSVAVAGGGDEQFF